Listed here are 7 T cell receptor beta chains from one sample, sequenced in a study of blood T cell repertoires in COVID-19. Assay: immunoSEQ multiplex PCR; the TCRdb copy retains only in-frame clones and omits some. Seen here are a few hundred thousand clones, 85% to 90% observed once, and the top ten hold more than 0.95%. Material: peripheral blood. The origin of the receptors is a woman between 40 and 55 years old who had recovered from COVID-19.

V is TRBV4-1 and J is TRBJ2-1; 16 positions agree with TRBD2. The germline V gene encodes CDR1 MGHRA and CDR2 YSYEKL. V was pared by 0 bases and J by 2 bases, with 4 bases of the junction left unmatched. The CDR3 contains 19 residues. The CDR3 protein is CASSQEGLAGGLAYNEQFF. CDR3 bases: TGCGCCAGCAGCCAAGAGGGACTAGCGGGAGGGCTGGCCTACAATGAGCAGTTCTTC.

This chain joins TRBV7-2 and TRBJ1-4; the match to TRBD1 covers 9 bases. The CDR3 has 17 amino acids. V trimming: 1 base; J trimming: 4 bases; junction bases outside the gene matches: 7. Per germline, CDR1 SGHTA and CDR2 FQGNSA. The CDR3: CASSLGLTGGGNEKLFF. The CDR3, as DNA: TGTGCCAGCAGCTTAGGCCTGACAGGGGGGGGTAATGAAAAACTGTTTTTT.

The chain has TRBV6-5 and TRBJ2-7; 10 bases map to TRBD1. Germline V lookup: CDR1 MNHEY, CDR2 SVGAGI. CDR3 size: 14 residues. The V segment lost 7 bases and the J segment 0 bases; nucleotides outside the gene matches: 3. In DNA form, the CDR3 reads TGTGCCAGCAACCGGGACAGGGGCTCCTACGAGCAGTACGTC. As protein: CASNRDRGSYEQYV.

The CDR3 protein is CASSPRGTGVRTGELFF. The CDR3 DNA is TGTGCCAGCAGCCCCCGGGGAACGGGAGTACGTACCGGGGAGCTGTTTTTT. The chain joins TRBV7-3 to TRBJ2-2, with TRBD2 as a possible D gene (6 bases). Germline CDR1 SGHTA, CDR2 FQGTGA. The CDR3 length is 17 residues. V was pared by 5 bases and J by 5 bases, with 21 bases between. The full variable domain, in which reference TRBV7-3 and TRBJ2-2 provide the parts outside the CDR3, is GAGVSQTPSNKVTEKGKYVELRCDPISGHTALYWYRQSLGQGPEFLIYFQGTGAADDSGLPNDRFFAVRPEGSVSTLKIQRTERGDSAVYLCASSPRGTGVRTGELFFGEGSRLTVL.

This chain connects TRBV5-4 to TRBJ1-1, with D possibly being TRBD1 (5 bases). V lost 1 base to trimming and J lost 1 base, with 8 bases between them. CDR1 SGHNT and CDR2 YYREEE come from the germline V gene (reference sequence). The CDR3 runs 14 residues. CDR3 sequence reads: CASSLLQGNTEAFF. Here the CDR3 DNA reads TGTGCCAGCAGCTTGCTCCAGGGGAACACTGAAGCTTTCTTT.

The chain couples TRBV30 to TRBJ1-1, with D possibly being TRBD1 (5 bases). Trimming cost V 3 bases and J 5 bases, with 13 bases left between them. Germline values: CDR1 GTSNPN, CDR2 SVGIG (reference sequence). CDR3 length: 13 residues. CDR3 bases: TGTGCCTGGAGACAGGTGGGAGGGACTGAAGCTTTCTTT. It encodes CAWRQVGGTEAFF.

This clone has a single count. The chain joins TRBV15 to TRBJ1-2, with 8 bases lining up with TRBD1. Germline CDR1 reads LNHNV; CDR2 reads YYDKDF (reference sequence). This CDR3 region has 17 residues. V lost 0 bases, J lost 8 bases, and 14 bases stayed unmatched. The CDR3 protein is CATSRERGQAPGLGYTF. The CDR3 DNA follows: TGTGCCACCAGCAGAGAGCGGGGACAGGCACCCGGCTTGGGCTACACCTTC.